These 17 T cell receptor beta chains were all obtained from the same sample, sequenced in a study of T-cell reconstitution after alpha-beta-depleted transplantation in children. No antigen is known for these receptors. This sample's TCRbeta library carried unique molecular identifier barcodes. TCRdb reanalysed the PCR reads using MiXCR and keeps one entry per CDR3 protein. Found here are about 300,000 distinct CDR3 sequences, roughly 8.2% of them singletons; the top ten hold around 10%. General study points: Once a year had passed after transplant, T-cell counts and diversity came mostly from newly produced T cells.

Material: peripheral blood, obtained 360 days after TCRalphabeta/CD19-depleted stem cell transplant. The origin of the receptors is a female patient aged 2-9 years who had a stem cell transplant for Fanconi anemia, so the T cells may come from the graft donor.

This chain connects TRBV5-4 to TRBJ1-4; the D gene is possibly TRBD1 (5 bases). This CDR3 has 14 residues. Germline values: CDR1 SGHNT, CDR2 YYREEE (reference sequence). The V gene lost 4 bases and the J gene lost 8 bases, with 15 bases spanning the gap. CDR3 protein: CASSRGTINEKLFF. The CDR3 DNA reads as TGTGCCAGCAGCAGGGGAACGATTAACGAAAAACTGTTTTTT. The entire variable domain, with the rest obtained from reference TRBV5-4 and TRBJ1-4, is as follows: ETGVTQSPTHLIKTRGQQVTLRCSSQSGHNTVSWYQQALGQGPQFIFQYYREEENGRGNFPPRFSGLQFPNYSSELNVNALELDDSALYLCASSRGTINEKLFFGSGTQLSVL.

The chain is built from TRBV4-3 and TRBJ2-5, with D possibly being TRBD1 or TRBD2 (5 bases each). The ends were cut back, 1 base at V and 3 bases at J, with 12 bases in the middle. From germline, CDR1 is LGHNA and CDR2 YSLEER. This CDR3 spans 15 amino acids. The CDR3 nucleotides are TGCGCCAGCAGCCAAGCCCGGGGCAGCGAAGAGACCCAGTACTTC. This gives the protein CASSQARGSEETQYF.

This clonotype appeared many times. The J gene is TRBJ2-2, the V gene TRBV6-1, with TRBD1 matching 7 bases. CDR3 length: 13 residues. Germline lookup yields CDR1 MNHNS and CDR2 SASEGT. V was clipped by 6 bases and J by 4 bases; unmatched bases: 2. CDR3: CASRAGGTGELFF. The CDR3 bases are TGTGCCAGCAGGGCAGGGGGCACCGGGGAGCTGTTTTTT.

This clonotype was counted at least ten times. The chain links TRBV12-3 or TRBV12-4 to TRBJ2-3, with TRBD2 as a possible D gene (6 bases). This CDR3 has 15 residues. V dropped 6 bases and J dropped 5 bases, with 18 bases sitting between them. DNA for the CDR3: TGTGCCAGCAGACCGGGAGCCGGACGTGGAGATACGCAGTATTTT. This sequence encodes CASRPGAGRGDTQYF.

This clonotype has at least ten counts. The J gene is TRBJ1-6, the V gene TRBV20-1; D unresolved. Germline CDR1 and CDR2: DFQATT and SNEGSKA (reference sequence). The CDR3 contains 15 residues. Deletions cut 3 bases from V and 10 bases from J, with 19 bases between. CDR3 sequence (DNA): TGCAGTGCTAGGGATCACGTCCAGGTGCCGTCACCCCTCCACTTT. Protein sequence: CSARDHVQVPSPLHF.

The rearrangement uses TRBV7-2 and TRBJ2-3, with 10 nucleotides matching TRBD2. CDR1 is SGHTA and CDR2 is FQGNSA in the germline V gene. Trimming took 1 base from V and 5 from J; bases not matched to a gene: 6. This CDR3 region has 16 residues. The CDR3 bases are TGTGCCAGCAGCTTAGGCGGGAGCGGGGGGGTAGATACGCAGTATTTT. This encodes CASSLGGSGGVDTQYF.

This clonotype was observed many times. This chain uses TRBV27 with TRBJ2-2; D is unclear. The germline gives CDR1 MNHEY, CDR2 SMNVEV (reference sequence). V was cut by 4 bases and J by 3 bases, with 3 bases left in between. This CDR3 is 12 amino acids long. In DNA form, the CDR3 reads TGTGCCAGCAGTTCGGACACCGGGGAGCTGTTTTTT. Translating it yields CASSSDTGELFF.

The chain uses TRBV28 and TRBJ2-7; 9 bases agree with TRBD1. The CDR3 sequence is 14 residues long. Trimming cost V 3 bases and J 4 bases; bases outside gene matches: 4. CDR1 is MDHEN, CDR2 SYDVKM, per germline. The CDR3 spells CASSLVDRGYEQYF. DNA for the CDR3: TGTGCCAGCAGTTTGGTAGACAGGGGGTACGAGCAGTACTTC. Filled out from reference TRBV28 and TRBJ2-7, the complete variable domain reads DVKVTQSSRYLVKRTGEKVFLECVQDMDHENMFWYRQDPGLGLRLIYFSYDVKMKEKGDIPEGYSVSREKKERFSLILESASTNQTSMYLCASSLVDRGYEQYFGPGTRLTVT.

This clonotype was detected many times. V is TRBV10-3 and J is TRBJ2-2, with 11 bases that match TRBD1. CDR3 length: 14 residues. Germline assignment: CDR1 ENHRY and CDR2 SYGVKD. The ends lost 4 bases at V and 6 bases at J; junction bases unmatched: 1. As DNA, the CDR3 is TGTGCCATCAGTGTGGGACAGGGGGCCGGGGAGCTGTTTTTT. It is translated as CAISVGQGAGELFF.

This clonotype has a count of ten or more. The chain employs TRBV20-1 and TRBJ2-3, with 8 bases identical to TRBD2. CDR3 size: 14 residues. CDR1 is DFQATT, CDR2 SNEGSKA, per germline (reference sequence). Trimming removed 1 base from V and 2 bases from J; junction bases left unmatched: 2. The CDR3 spells CSARAGGNTDTQYF. The CDR3 nucleotides read TGCAGTGCTAGAGCGGGGGGGAACACAGATACGCAGTATTTT.

In this sample, this clonotype turned up many times. The chain combines TRBV4-1 with TRBJ2-2; 11 nucleotides match TRBD1. There are 17 residues in the CDR3. After removal of 2 bases from V and 6 bases from J, the junction contained 8 bases not matched to a gene. Germline CDR1 MGHRA, CDR2 YSYEKL. This CDR3 reads CASSQTEGQGVPGELFF. In DNA form, the CDR3 reads TGCGCCAGCAGCCAAACAGAGGGACAGGGGGTTCCCGGGGAGCTGTTTTTT.

This clonotype was counted many times. V is TRBV12-3 or TRBV12-4 and J is TRBJ1-6, with 9 bases lining up with TRBD1. V dropped 4 bases and J dropped 7; count of bases not matched to a gene: 5. The CDR3 length is 15 residues. CDR3 residues: CASSWNRGRNSPLHF. The DNA of the CDR3 is TGTGCCAGCAGTTGGAACAGGGGGCGGAATTCACCCCTCCACTTT.

This clonotype has a handful of counts. This chain links TRBV5-6 with TRBJ1-1; 10 bases line up with TRBD1. The CDR3 is 16 residues long. Germline V lookup: CDR1 SGHDT, CDR2 YYEEEE. Germline trimming cut 3 bases from V and 3 bases from J; bases unmatched to any gene: 8. Here the CDR3 reads CASSSDRGRVDTEAFF. The CDR3 region has the DNA TGTGCCAGCAGCTCCGACAGGGGGCGGGTGGACACTGAAGCTTTCTTT.

The chain uses TRBV11-3 and TRBJ1-1; D gene uncertain. The germline gives CDR1 SGHNT, CDR2 YENEEA. The CDR3 has 13 amino acids. The V end lost 5 bases, the J end lost 1 base, and 8 bases lay between the germline ends. The CDR3 region is CASSTGRNTEAFF. In DNA, the CDR3 is TGTGCCAGCAGCACCGGACGGAACACTGAAGCTTTCTTT.

This clonotype was recorded a few times. This sequence joins TRBV4-1 and TRBJ2-3; perhaps D is TRBD1 or TRBD2 (7 bases each). V was trimmed by 0 bases and J by 4 bases, leaving 20 bases between them. The CDR3 runs 18 residues. Germline CDR1 is MGHRA and CDR2 is YSYEKL. The CDR3 DNA follows: TGCGCCAGCAGCCAAGAGCGGCAAGCGGCAGGGGGGGCAGATACGCAGTATTTT. Translation gives CASSQERQAAGGADTQYF.

This clonotype showed up many times. The DNA of the CDR3 is TGTGCCAGCAGAACTAGCGGGGCGACGAACACCGGGGAGCTGTTTTTT. Translating it yields CASRTSGATNTGELFF. The chain has TRBV27 and TRBJ2-2; TRBD2 matches 10 bases. Germline V gene sequence: CDR1 MNHEY, CDR2 SMNVEV (reference sequence). V trimming: 6 bases; J trimming: 0 bases; junction bases outside the gene matches: 4. The CDR3 is made up of 16 amino acids.

This clonotype came up many times. The chain couples TRBV7-9 to TRBJ1-2; TRBD1 is a possible D gene (5 bases). The germline V gene encodes CDR1 SEHNR and CDR2 FQNEAQ (reference sequence). The CDR3 is 15 residues long. The V end lost 5 bases, the J end lost 5 bases, and 18 bases lay between the germline ends. CDR3 DNA sequence: TGTGCCAGCAGCGAGCTTGAAGGGACGATATATGGCTACACCTTC. Protein: CASSELEGTIYGYTF.